This T cell receptor beta chain is from a study of blood T cells in healthy people across ages. General observations from the study: A strong correlation between TCR beta diversity and naive T cell percentage was seen.

The second PCR ran about 6 to 12 cycles with a sample-barcoded 5' primer and J-beta primers. Via MiXCR, TCRdb re-called the 5' RACE reads, giving one row per CDR3 protein. The sample consists of more than 900,000 distinct CDR3 sequences, almost 30% of them appearing once. Aged about 6 to 90, donors were systemically healthy Caucasians from Russia. The V segment lost 6 bases and the J segment 5 bases; nucleotides outside the gene matches: 14. The CDR3 covers 17 residues. As concerns this clonotype: What it recognizes is unknown.

The same sample was also studied in work on T cells of mothers and their children. As that report states: Extraction yielded RNA that went, in full, into cDNA synthesis at approximately 1.4 ug per 15 ul.

This chain joins TRBV12-3 or TRBV12-4 and TRBJ2-1, with TRBD1 matching over 9 bases. This clonotype originated in a woman in her thirties or forties in good health. What was sequenced was blood. The DNA for the CDR3 is TGTGCCAGCAGACCGGACAGGGGTGGCATCCGAAACAATGAGCAGTTCTTC. Amino acid sequence: CASRPDRGGIRNNEQFF.